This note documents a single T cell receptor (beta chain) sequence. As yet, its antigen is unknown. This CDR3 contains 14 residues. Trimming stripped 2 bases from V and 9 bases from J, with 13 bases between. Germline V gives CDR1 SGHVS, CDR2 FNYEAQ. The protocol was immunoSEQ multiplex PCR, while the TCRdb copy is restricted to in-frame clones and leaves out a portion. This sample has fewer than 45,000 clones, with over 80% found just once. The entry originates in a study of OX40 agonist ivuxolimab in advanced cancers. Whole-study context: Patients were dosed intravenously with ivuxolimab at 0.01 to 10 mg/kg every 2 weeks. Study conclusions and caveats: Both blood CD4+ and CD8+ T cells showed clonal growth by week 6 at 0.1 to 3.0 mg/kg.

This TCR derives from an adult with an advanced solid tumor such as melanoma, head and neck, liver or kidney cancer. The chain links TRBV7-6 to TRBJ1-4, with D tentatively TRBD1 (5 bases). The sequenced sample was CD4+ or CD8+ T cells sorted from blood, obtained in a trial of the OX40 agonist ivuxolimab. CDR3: CASSLQGLAQKLFF. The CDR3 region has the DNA TGTGCCAGCAGCTTACAGGGACTCGCTCAAAAACTGTTTTTT.